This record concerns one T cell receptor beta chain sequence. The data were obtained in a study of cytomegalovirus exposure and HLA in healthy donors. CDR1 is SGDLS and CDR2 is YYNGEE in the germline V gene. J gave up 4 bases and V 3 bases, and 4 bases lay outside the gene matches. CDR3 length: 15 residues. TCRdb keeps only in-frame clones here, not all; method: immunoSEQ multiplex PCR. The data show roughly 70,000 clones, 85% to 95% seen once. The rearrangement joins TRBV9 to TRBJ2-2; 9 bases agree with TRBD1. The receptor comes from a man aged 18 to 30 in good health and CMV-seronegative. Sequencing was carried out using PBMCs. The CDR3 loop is CASSAGTGPTGELFF. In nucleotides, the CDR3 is TGTGCCAGCAGCGCCGGGACAGGGCCCACCGGGGAGCTGTTTTTT.